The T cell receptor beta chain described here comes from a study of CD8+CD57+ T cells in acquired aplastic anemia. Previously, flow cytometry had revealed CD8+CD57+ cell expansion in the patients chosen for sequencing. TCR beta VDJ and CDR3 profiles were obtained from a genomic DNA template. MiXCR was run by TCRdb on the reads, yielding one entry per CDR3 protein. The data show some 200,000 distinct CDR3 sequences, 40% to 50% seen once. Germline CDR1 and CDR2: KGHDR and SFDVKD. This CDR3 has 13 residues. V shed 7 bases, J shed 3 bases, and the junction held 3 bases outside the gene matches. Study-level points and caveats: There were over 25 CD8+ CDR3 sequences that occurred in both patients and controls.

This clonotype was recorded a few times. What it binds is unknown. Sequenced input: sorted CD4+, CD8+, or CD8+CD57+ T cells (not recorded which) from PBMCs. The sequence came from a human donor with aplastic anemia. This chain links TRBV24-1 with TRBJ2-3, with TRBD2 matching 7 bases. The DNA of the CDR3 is TGTGCCACCAGCGGGGGGACGACAGATACGCAGTATTTT. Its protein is CATSGGTTDTQYF.